The 19 T cell receptor beta chains listed next were all sequenced from one sample in a study of T cell repertoires in cytomegalovirus infection. MiXCR, run by TCRdb on the reads, gives a single entry per CDR3 protein. In the table there are 480,000 or so distinct CDR3 sequences, about 11% of which are singletons. Material: PBMCs. The receptor source for this set is a human donor in good health (CMV status not recorded). Some clones in this sample may be carry-over from other donors' samples.

This clonotype was observed many times. The chain is built from TRBV7-2 and TRBJ2-5; 11 positions match TRBD2. CDR3 size: 15 residues. The ends lost 4 bases at V and 1 base at J; junction bases unmatched: 2. The V gene's germline CDR1 is SGHTA and CDR2 FQGNSA. The CDR3 nucleotides read TGTGCCAGCAGCTCGCTAGCGGGAGGCCAAGAGACCCAGTACTTC. It is translated as CASSSLAGGQETQYF. Together with reference TRBV7-2 and TRBJ2-5, the CDR3 gives the full variable domain: GAGVSQSPSNKVTEKGKDVELRCDPISGHTALYWYRQSLGQGLEFLIYFQGNSAPDKSGLPSDRFSAERTGGSVSTLTIQRTQQEDSAVYLCASSSLAGGQETQYFGPGTRLLVL.

This clonotype was picked up many times. The V and J genes are TRBV7-2 and TRBJ2-1, with 12 bases fitting TRBD2. This CDR3 is built from 16 residues. The germline V gene encodes CDR1 SGHTA and CDR2 FQGNSA. The J segment lost 9 bases and the V segment lost 4 bases, leaving 10 bases of the junction unmatched. The CDR3 region has the DNA TGTGCCAGCAGCTCGAGACGGACTAGCGGGGCCGGTGAGCAGTTCTTC. Amino acid sequence: CASSSRRTSGAGEQFF.

This clonotype was recorded at least ten times. CDR3: CASSTRDTGNTEAFF. CDR3 coding DNA: TGTGCCAGCAGCACCCGAGATACAGGGAACACTGAAGCTTTCTTT. The chain employs TRBV7-9 and TRBJ1-1; tentatively, D is TRBD1 (5 bases). The V gene lost 5 bases and the J gene lost 1 base, with 14 bases spanning the gap. The CDR3 contains 15 residues. Germline V gene sequence: CDR1 SEHNR, CDR2 FQNEAQ (reference sequence).

This clonotype was observed many times. The chain joins TRBV7-9 to TRBJ2-3, with TRBD2 matching over 8 bases. Looked up from germline, CDR1 is SEHNR and CDR2 is FQNEAQ (reference sequence). With V trimmed by 7 bases and J by 1 base, 4 bases remained unmatched. This CDR3 region has 14 residues. CDR3 amino acids: CASTPLAGTDTQYF. The DNA of the CDR3 is TGTGCCAGCACCCCACTAGCGGGCACAGATACGCAGTATTTT.

In this sample, this clonotype turned up many times. The chain carries TRBV6-1 and TRBJ1-5; TRBD1 agrees at 9 bases. The CDR3 covers 14 residues. Germline V lookup: CDR1 MNHNS, CDR2 SASEGT. V lost 4 bases to trimming and J lost 5 bases; unmatched junction nucleotides: 3. The CDR3, as DNA: TGTGCCAGCAGTGGGGACAGGGTTGATCAGCCCCAGCATTTT. This codes for CASSGDRVDQPQHF.

This chain joins TRBV29-1 and TRBJ2-1; tentative D call: TRBD2 (5 bases). V was pared by 2 bases and J by 4 bases, with 9 bases between. CDR1 is SQVTM, CDR2 ANQGSEA, per germline. The CDR3 contains 13 residues. CDR3 sequence (DNA): TGCAGCGTTGAACGGACTCAATACAATGAGCAGTTCTTC. Translation gives CSVERTQYNEQFF.

This clonotype occurred a few times. This chain connects TRBV27 to TRBJ2-6, with 7 bases identical to TRBD1. CDR1 MNHEY and CDR2 SMNVEV come from the germline V gene (reference sequence). The CDR3 totals 12 residues. The trim removed 9 bases at V and 11 bases at J, leaving 7 bases unmatched. The CDR3 nucleotides read TGTGCCAGTGCGACAGGGATGGACGTCCTGACTTTC. This encodes CASATGMDVLTF.

Only a few counts were recorded for this clonotype. The chain links TRBV20-1 to TRBJ2-2, with D perhaps matching TRBD1 (6 bases). CDR3 length: 14 amino acids. In germline, CDR1 is DFQATT, CDR2 SNEGSKA (reference sequence). Trimming removed 1 base from V and 2 bases from J, with 8 bases in between. The CDR3 loop is CSARGQDNTGELFF. The DNA of the CDR3 is TGCAGTGCTAGAGGACAGGATAACACCGGGGAGCTGTTTTTT.

The rearrangement uses TRBV29-1 and TRBJ1-2, with D possibly matching TRBD1 (5 bases). V dropped 3 bases and J dropped 8 bases, with 10 bases sitting between them. This CDR3 is 11 amino acids long. Germline lookup yields CDR1 SQVTM and CDR2 ANQGSEA. This CDR3 reads CSVDRGYGYTF. The CDR3, as DNA: TGCAGCGTTGATAGGGGTTACGGCTACACCTTC.

This clonotype has ten or more counts. The rearrangement links TRBV9 to TRBJ1-1; 7 bases map to TRBD1. V trimming: 5 bases; J trimming: 7 bases; junction bases outside the gene matches: 11. CDR3 length: 14 amino acids. The V gene's germline CDR1 is SGDLS and CDR2 YYNGEE. As DNA, the CDR3 is TGTGCCAGCAGTGGGCAACTGGCAGGGGGTGAAGCTTTCTTT. It codes for CASSGQLAGGEAFF.

Many counts were recorded for this clonotype. The chain uses TRBV6-5 and TRBJ1-1; D is uncertain. The CDR3 extends over 15 amino acids. Germline V gene data show CDR1 as MNHEY and CDR2 as SVGAGI. The V gene lost 9 bases and the J gene lost 1 base, with 18 bases spanning the gap. This CDR3 reads CASAVGGSANTEAFF. CDR3 sequence (DNA): TGTGCCAGTGCCGTTGGTGGGAGCGCGAACACTGAAGCTTTCTTT.

This clonotype was counted at least ten times. The chain has TRBV12-3 or TRBV12-4 and TRBJ1-2; D gene uncertain. CDR3 size: 13 residues. Trimming removed 0 bases from V and 2 bases from J, with 4 bases in between. CDR3 DNA: TGTGCCAGCAGTTTAGCAGCCAACTATGGCTACACCTTC. Translating it yields CASSLAANYGYTF.

This clonotype was detected ten times or more. The chain is built from TRBV7-9 and TRBJ1-2, with a possible D match to TRBD1 (5 bases). This CDR3 spans 14 amino acids. Germline V gene data show CDR1 as SEHNR and CDR2 as FQNEAQ (reference sequence). V shed 5 bases and J shed 0 bases, with 10 bases lying between them. As DNA, the CDR3 is TGTGCCAGCAGCCGGACACCGACTAACTATGGCTACACCTTC. This translates into CASSRTPTNYGYTF.

The chain recombines TRBV28 with TRBJ1-5; no clear D gene. The germline V and J ends were trimmed by 5 bases and 4 bases, with 9 bases remaining between them. CDR1 is MDHEN, CDR2 SYDVKM, per germline. CDR3 length equals 13 residues. The CDR3 coding sequence is TGTGCCAGCAGTACCCGACTAAATCAGCCCCAGCATTTT. Protein product: CASSTRLNQPQHF.

A few counts support this clonotype. The chain recombines TRBV7-9 with TRBJ2-1; D perhaps matches TRBD2 (6 bases). The ends were cut back, 3 bases at V and 8 bases at J, with 17 bases in the middle. The germline V gene has CDR1 SEHNR and CDR2 FQNEAQ (reference sequence). This CDR3 has 15 residues. The CDR3 DNA sequence: TGTGCCAGCAGCTTCAAGGTAGCGGAGTGGGATGAGCAGTTCTTC. Residues: CASSFKVAEWDEQFF. Variable domain in full (rest from reference TRBV7-9 and TRBJ2-1): DTGVSQNPRHKITKRGQNVTFRCDPISEHNRLYWYRQTLGQGPEFLTYFQNEAQLEKSRLLSDRFSAERPKGSFSTLEIQRTEQGDSAMYLCASSFKVAEWDEQFFGPGTRLTVL.

The V and J genes are TRBV9 and TRBJ2-1; TRBD2 agrees at 8 bases. The length of the CDR3 is 18 residues. The junction had 11 bases not matched to a gene; V was cut back by 3 bases and J by 0 bases. The germline V gene has CDR1 SGDLS and CDR2 YYNGEE. The DNA for the CDR3 is TGTGCCAGCAGCGGAACGAGTGCACTAGCGGCCTCCTACAATGAGCAGTTCTTC. This codes for CASSGTSALAASYNEQFF.

This clonotype was recorded at least ten times. The chain joins TRBV12-3 or TRBV12-4 to TRBJ1-5; perhaps TRBD1 as D (6 bases). The CDR3 runs to 14 residues. The ends were cut back, 6 bases at V and 4 bases at J, with 13 bases in the middle. The CDR3 sequence: CASRTGQQNQPQHF. The CDR3, as DNA: TGTGCCAGCAGGACGGGACAACAAAATCAGCCCCAGCATTTT.

This clonotype was observed many times. This rearrangement joins TRBV6-1 to TRBJ1-5, with D possibly being TRBD1 (6 bases). Germline CDR1 MNHNS, CDR2 SASEGT. CDR3 length equals 12 residues. Trimming cost V 8 bases and J 13 bases, with 18 bases left between them. CDR3 residues: CASFSPGHPQHF. In DNA form, the CDR3 reads TGTGCCAGCTTCAGCCCGGGACACCCTCAGCATTTT.

V and J are TRBV5-1 and TRBJ2-3, with D perhaps assigned TRBD1 or TRBD2 (5 bases each). The CDR3 is 15 residues long. Trimming stripped 0 bases from V and 6 bases from J, with 14 bases between. CDR1 and CDR2 from the germline V gene are SGHRS and YFSETQ. Here the CDR3 reads CASSLGDAEGDTQYF. The CDR3 nucleotides are TGCGCCAGCAGCTTGGGGGACGCAGAGGGGGATACGCAGTATTTT. Using reference TRBV5-1 and TRBJ2-3 for the parts outside the CDR3, the full variable domain is KAGVTQTPRYLIKTRGQQVTLSCSPISGHRSVSWYQQTPGQGLQFLFEYFSETQRNKGNFPGRFSGRQFSNSRSEMNVSTLELGDSALYLCASSLGDAEGDTQYFGPGTRLTVL.